The present T cell receptor (beta chain) was sequenced within a study of blood T cell repertoires in COVID-19. This CDR3 is 15 amino acids long. The V end lost 1 base, the J end lost 3 bases, and 12 bases lay between the germline ends. Germline V lookup: CDR1 SEHNR, CDR2 FQNEAQ (reference sequence). Sequencing used immunoSEQ multiplex PCR; TCRdb keeps in-frame clones, though not all of them. The sample records fewer than 60,000 clones, over 75% being singletons. Seattle cases were enrolled at active infection and followed longitudinally. The TCR comes from an elderly woman with COVID-19, enrolled during active disease. The chain employs TRBV7-9 and TRBJ1-1, with a tentative D call TRBD1 (5 bases). Sequenced input: peripheral blood. The CDR3 spells CASSLVARGDTEAFF. In DNA form, the CDR3 reads TGTGCCAGCAGCTTAGTTGCTCGGGGGGACACTGAAGCTTTCTTT.